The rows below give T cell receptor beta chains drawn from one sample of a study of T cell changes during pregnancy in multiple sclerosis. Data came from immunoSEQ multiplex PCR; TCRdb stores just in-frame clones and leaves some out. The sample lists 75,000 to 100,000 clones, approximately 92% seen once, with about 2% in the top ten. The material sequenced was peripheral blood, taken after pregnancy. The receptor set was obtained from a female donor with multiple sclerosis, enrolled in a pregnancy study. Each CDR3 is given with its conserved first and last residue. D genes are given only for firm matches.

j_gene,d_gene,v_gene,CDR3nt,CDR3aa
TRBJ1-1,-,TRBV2,TGTGCCAGCATAGGGGTGAACACTGAAGCTTTCTTT,CASIGVNTEAFF
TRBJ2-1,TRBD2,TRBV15,TGTGCCACCAGCAGTGGGATACTAGCGCTAACCTACAATGAGCAGTTCTTC,CATSSGILALTYNEQFF
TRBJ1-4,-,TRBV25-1,TGTGCCAGCAGCCCATTCCCGAGGGCCGGGGAAAAACTGTTTTTT,CASSPFPRAGEKLFF
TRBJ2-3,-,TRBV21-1,TGTGCCAGCAGCAAAGCACTAGCGGGGGCCCCAGCCACAGATACGCAGTATTTT,CASSKALAGAPATDTQYF
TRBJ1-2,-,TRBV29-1,TGCAGCGACGGGGAGCGGAGGGGGAGCGGGGATGGCTACACCTTC,CSDGERRGSGDGYTF
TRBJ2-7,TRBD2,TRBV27,TGTGCCAGCAGTTTATTGCCCGGACTAGCGGCGGAGCAGTACTTC,CASSLLPGLAAEQYF
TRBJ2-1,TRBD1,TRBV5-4,TGTGCCAGCAGCTCCCCCTCCCGGGACAGGGGGCTAACTGAGCAGTTCTTC,CASSSPSRDRGLTEQFF
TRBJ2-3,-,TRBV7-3,TGTGCCAGCAGCTTAATCGTGGGCACCCTACTCGATACGCAGTATTTT,CASSLIVGTLLDTQYF
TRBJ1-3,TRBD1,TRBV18,TGTGCCAGCTCCGGGACAGCTGGAAACACCATATATTTT,CASSGTAGNTIYF
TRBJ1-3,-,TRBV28,TGTGCCAGCAGTTCTCCAGGGTCTACTGGAAACACCATATATTTT,CASSSPGSTGNTIYF
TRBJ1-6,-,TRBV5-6,TGTGCCAGCAGCTTGACGGGTAATTCACCCCTCCACTTT,CASSLTGNSPLHF